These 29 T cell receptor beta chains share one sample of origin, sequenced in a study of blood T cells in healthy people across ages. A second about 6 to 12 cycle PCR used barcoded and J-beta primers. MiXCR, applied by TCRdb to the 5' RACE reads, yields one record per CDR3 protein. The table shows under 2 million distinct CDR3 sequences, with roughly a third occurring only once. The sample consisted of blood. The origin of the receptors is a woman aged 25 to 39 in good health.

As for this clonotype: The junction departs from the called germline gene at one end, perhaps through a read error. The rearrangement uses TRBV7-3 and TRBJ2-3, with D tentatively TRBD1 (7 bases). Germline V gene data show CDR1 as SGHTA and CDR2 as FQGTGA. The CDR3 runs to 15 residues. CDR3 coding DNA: TGTGCCAGCAGCTTAGGAGGGGGCAAGGCGGATACGCGGTATTTT. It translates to CASSLGGGKADTRYF.

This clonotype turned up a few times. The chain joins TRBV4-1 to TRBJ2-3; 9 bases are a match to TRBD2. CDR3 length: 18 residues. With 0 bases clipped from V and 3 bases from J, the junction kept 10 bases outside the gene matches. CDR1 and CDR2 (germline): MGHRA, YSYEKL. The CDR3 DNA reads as TGCGCCAGCAGCCAAGATGGGTCCGCGGGAGGGCGAACAGATACGCAGTATTTT. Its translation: CASSQDGSAGGRTDTQYF.

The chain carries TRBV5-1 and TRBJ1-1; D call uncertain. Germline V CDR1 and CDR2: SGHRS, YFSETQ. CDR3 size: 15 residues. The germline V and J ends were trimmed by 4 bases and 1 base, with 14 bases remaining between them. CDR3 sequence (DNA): TGCGCCAGCAGCGGATACACAAGCAGGAACACTGAAGCTTTCTTT. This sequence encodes CASSGYTSRNTEAFF.

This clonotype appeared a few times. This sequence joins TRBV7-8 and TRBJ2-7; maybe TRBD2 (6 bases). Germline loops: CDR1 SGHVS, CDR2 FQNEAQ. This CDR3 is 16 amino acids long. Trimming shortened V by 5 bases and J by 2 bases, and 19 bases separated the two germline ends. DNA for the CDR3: TGTGCCAGCAGCCCCCGGTTTAGCGGTATGACCTACGAGCAGTACTTC. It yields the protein CASSPRFSGMTYEQYF.

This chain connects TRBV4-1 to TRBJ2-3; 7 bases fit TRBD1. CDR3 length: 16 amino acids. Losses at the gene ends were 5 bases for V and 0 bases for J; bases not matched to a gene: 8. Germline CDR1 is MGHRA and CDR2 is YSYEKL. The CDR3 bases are TGCGCCAGCAGCAGGGGGCAAGAGGCTAGCACAGATACGCAGTATTTT. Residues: CASSRGQEASTDTQYF.

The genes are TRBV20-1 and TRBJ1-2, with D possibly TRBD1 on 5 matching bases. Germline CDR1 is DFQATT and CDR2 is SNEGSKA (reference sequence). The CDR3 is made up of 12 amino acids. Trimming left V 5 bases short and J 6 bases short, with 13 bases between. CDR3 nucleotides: TGCAGTGCTCTTTGGGGGTGGGATGGCTACACCTTC. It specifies CSALWGWDGYTF.

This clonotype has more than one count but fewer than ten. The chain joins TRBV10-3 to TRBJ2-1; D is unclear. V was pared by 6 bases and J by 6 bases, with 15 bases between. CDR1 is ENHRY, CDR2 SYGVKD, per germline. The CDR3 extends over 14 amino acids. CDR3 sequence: CAISLSDPTNEQFF. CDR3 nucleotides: TGTGCCATCAGCCTCTCGGACCCTACCAATGAGCAGTTCTTC.

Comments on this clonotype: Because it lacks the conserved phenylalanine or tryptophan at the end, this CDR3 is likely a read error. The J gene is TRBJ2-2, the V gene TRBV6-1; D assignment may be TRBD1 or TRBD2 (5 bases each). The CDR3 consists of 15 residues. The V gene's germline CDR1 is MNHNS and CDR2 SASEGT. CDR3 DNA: TGTGCCAGCATGGAGATAGCGAAGGACACAGGGGAGCTGTTTTTG. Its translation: CASMEIAKDTGELFL.

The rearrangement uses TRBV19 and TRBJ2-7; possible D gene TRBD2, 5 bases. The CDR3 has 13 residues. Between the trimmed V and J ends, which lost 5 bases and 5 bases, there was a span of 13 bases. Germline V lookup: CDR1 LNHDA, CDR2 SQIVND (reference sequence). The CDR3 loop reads CASSPATGDEQYF. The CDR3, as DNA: TGTGCCAGTAGTCCAGCAACCGGGGACGAGCAGTACTTC. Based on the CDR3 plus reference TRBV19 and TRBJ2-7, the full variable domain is DGGITQSPKYLFRKEGQNVTLSCEQNLNHDAMYWYRQDPGQGLRLIYYSQIVNDFQKGDIAEGYSVSREKKESFPLTVTSAQKNPTAFYLCASSPATGDEQYFGPGTRLTVT.

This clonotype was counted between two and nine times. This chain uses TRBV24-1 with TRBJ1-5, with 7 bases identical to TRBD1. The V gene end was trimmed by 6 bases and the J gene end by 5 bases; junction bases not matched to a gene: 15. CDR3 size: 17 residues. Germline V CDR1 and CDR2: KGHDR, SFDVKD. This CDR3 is CATSPPGEQGIDQPQHF. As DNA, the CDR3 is TGTGCCACCAGTCCCCCGGGGGAACAGGGGATCGATCAGCCCCAGCATTTT.

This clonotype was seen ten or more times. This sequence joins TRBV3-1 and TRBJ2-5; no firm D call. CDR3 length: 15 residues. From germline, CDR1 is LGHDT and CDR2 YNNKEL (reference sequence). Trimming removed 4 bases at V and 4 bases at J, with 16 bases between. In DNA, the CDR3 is TGTGCCAGCAGCCCCCGGCTGAGGTGGGGAGAGACCCAGTACTTC. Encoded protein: CASSPRLRWGETQYF.

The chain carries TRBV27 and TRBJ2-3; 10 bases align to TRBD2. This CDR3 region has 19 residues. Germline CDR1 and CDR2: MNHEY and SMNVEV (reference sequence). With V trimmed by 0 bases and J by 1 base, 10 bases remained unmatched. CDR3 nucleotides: TGTGCCAGCAGTTTATCGCCCCTCGGGACTAGCGCAGGCACAGATACGCAGTATTTT. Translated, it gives CASSLSPLGTSAGTDTQYF.

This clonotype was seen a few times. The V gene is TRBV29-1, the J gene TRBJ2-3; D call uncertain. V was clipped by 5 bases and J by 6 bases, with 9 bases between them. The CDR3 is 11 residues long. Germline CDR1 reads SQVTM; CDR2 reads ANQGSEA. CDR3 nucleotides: TGCAGCGTTCAATATAGTGATACGCAGTATTTT. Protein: CSVQYSDTQYF.

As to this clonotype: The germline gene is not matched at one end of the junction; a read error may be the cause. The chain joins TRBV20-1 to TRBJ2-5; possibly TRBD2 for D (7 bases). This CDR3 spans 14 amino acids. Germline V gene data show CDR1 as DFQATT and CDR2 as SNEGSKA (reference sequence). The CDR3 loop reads CGATKGGNSGEQYF. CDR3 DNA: TGCGGTGCTACTAAGGGGGGGAATTCTGGTGAGCAGTACTTC.

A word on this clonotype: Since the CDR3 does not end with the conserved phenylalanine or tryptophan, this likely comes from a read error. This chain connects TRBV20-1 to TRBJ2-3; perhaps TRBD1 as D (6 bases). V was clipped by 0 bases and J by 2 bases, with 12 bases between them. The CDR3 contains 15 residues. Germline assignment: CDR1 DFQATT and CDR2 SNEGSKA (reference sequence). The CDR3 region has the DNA TGCAGTGCTAGAGATGGTCAGGGGATCACAGATACGCAGTATGTT. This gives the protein CSARDGQGITDTQYV.

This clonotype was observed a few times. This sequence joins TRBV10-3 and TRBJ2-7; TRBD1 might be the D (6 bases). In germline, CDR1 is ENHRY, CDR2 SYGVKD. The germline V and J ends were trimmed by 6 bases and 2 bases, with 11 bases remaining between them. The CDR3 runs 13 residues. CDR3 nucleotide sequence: TGTGCCATCAGAGGGGACAAAACCTACGAGCAGTACTTC. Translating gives CAIRGDKTYEQYF.

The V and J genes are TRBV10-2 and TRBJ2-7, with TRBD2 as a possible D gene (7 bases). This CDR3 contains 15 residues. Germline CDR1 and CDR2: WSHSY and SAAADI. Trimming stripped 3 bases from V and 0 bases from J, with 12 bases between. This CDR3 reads CASSDRGAHSYEQYF. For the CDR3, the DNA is TGCGCCAGCAGTGATCGGGGGGCGCACTCCTACGAGCAGTACTTC.

The CDR3 DNA sequence: TGTGCCACCAGTACATCGGAGGCAGGGGAGTCCTATGGCTACACCTTC. Encoded protein: CATSTSEAGESYGYTF. The chain combines TRBV24-1 with TRBJ1-2; tentatively, D is TRBD1 (6 bases). Per germline, CDR1 KGHDR and CDR2 SFDVKD. V shed 6 bases and J shed 4 bases, with 20 bases lying between them. This CDR3 has 16 residues.

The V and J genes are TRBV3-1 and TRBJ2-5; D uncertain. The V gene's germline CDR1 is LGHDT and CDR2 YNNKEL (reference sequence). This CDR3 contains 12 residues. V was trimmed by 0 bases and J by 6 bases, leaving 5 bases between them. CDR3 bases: TGTGCCAGCAGCCAAGATAAGAAGACCCAGTACTTC. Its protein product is CASSQDKKTQYF.

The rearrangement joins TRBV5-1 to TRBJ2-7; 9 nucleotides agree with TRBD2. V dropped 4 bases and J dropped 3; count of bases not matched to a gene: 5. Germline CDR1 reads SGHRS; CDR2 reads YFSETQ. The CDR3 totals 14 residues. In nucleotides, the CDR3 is TGCGCCAGCAGCAGGACTAGCGCCAACTACGAGCAGTACTTC. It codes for CASSRTSANYEQYF.

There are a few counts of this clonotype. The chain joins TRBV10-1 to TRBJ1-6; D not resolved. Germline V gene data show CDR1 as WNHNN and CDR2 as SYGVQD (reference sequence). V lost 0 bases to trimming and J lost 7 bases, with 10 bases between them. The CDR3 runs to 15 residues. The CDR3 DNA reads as TGCGCCAGCAGTGAGTCGACGCCAGGAAATTCACCCCTCCACTTT. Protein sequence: CASSESTPGNSPLHF.

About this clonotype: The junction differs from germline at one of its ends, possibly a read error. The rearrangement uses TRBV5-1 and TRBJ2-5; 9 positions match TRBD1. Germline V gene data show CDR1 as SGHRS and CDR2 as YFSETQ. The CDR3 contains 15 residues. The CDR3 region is CASSFARTGEETRYF. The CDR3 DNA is TGCGCCAGCAGTTTCGCCAGGACAGGGGAAGAGACCCGGTACTTC.

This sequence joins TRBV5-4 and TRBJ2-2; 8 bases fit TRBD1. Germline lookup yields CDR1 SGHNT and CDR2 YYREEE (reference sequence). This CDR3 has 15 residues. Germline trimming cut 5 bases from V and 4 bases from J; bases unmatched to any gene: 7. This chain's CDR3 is CASRIQGGGTGELFF. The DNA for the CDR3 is TGTGCCAGCAGAATACAGGGGGGAGGCACCGGGGAGCTGTTTTTT.

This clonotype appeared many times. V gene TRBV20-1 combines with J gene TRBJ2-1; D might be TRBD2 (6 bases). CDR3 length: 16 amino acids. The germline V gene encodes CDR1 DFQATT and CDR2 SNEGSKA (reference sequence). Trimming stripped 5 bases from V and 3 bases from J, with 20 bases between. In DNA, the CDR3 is TGCAGTGCTCTGACTGGGTCGGCGGGGTACTACAATGAGCAGTTCTTC. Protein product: CSALTGSAGYYNEQFF.

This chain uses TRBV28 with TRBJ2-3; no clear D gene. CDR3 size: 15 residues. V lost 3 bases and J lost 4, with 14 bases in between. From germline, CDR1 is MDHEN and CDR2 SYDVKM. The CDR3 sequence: CASSLRLEVADTQYF. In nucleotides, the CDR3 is TGTGCCAGCAGTTTGAGGCTAGAGGTGGCAGATACGCAGTATTTT.

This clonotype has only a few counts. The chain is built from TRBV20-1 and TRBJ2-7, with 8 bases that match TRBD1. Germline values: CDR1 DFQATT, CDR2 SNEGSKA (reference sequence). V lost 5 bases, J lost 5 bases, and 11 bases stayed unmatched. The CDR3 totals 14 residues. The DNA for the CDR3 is TGCAGTGCTTCTCAAAGACAGGGGATAAACGAGCAGTACTTC. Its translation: CSASQRQGINEQYF.

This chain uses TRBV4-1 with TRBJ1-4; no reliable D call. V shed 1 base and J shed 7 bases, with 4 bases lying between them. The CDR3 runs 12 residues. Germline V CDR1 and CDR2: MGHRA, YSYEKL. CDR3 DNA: TGCGCCAGCAGCCAAGTTAGTGAAAAACTGTTTTTT. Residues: CASSQVSEKLFF.

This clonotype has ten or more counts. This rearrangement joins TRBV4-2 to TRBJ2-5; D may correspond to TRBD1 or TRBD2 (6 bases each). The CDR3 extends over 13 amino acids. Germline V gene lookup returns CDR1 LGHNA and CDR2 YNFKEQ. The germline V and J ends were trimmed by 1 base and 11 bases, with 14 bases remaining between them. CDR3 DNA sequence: TGTGCCAGCAGCCAAGCCCGGGGGCTTGGGCAGTACTTC. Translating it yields CASSQARGLGQYF.

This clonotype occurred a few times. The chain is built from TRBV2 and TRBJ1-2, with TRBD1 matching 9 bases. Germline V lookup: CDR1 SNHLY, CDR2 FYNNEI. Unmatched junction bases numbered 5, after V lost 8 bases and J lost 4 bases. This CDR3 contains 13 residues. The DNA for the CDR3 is TGTGCCAGCTTGGGACAGGGCGTCTATGGCTACACCTTC. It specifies CASLGQGVYGYTF.